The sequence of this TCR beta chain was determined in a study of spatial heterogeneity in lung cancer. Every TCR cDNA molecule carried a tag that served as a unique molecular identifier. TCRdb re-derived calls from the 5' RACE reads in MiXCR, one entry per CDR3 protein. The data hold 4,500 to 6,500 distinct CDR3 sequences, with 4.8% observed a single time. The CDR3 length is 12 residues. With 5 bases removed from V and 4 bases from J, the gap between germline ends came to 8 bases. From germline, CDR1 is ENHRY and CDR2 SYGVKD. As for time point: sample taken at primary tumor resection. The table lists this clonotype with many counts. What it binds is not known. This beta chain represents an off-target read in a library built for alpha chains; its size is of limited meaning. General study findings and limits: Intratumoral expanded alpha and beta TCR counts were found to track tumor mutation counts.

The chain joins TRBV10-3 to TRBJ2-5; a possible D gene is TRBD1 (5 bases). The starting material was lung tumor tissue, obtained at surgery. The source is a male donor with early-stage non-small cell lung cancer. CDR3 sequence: CAISPGRETQYF. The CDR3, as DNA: TGTGCCATCAGTCCAGGGCGAGAGACCCAGTACTTC.